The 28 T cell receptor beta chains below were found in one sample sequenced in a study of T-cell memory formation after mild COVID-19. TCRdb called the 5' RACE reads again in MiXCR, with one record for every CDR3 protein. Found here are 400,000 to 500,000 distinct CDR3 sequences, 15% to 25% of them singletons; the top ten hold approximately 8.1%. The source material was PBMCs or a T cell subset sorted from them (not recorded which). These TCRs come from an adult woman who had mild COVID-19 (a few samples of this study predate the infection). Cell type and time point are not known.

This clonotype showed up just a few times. The chain's CDR3 is CASSPTTSGYYNEQFF. Here the CDR3 DNA reads TGTGCCAGCAGCCCCACGACTAGCGGGTACTACAATGAGCAGTTCTTC. V gene TRBV4-2 combines with J gene TRBJ2-1; 10 nucleotides agree with TRBD2. Germline-derived CDR1 and CDR2 are LGHNA and YNFKEQ. V was clipped by 4 bases and J by 3 bases; unmatched bases: 6. The CDR3 runs 16 residues.

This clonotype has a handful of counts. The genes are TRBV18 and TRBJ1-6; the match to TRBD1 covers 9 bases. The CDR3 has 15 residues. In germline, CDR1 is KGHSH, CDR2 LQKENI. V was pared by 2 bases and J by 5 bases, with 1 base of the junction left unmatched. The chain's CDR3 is CASSPGQGNNSPLHF. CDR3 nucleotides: TGTGCCAGCTCACCAGGACAGGGGAATAATTCACCCCTCCACTTT.

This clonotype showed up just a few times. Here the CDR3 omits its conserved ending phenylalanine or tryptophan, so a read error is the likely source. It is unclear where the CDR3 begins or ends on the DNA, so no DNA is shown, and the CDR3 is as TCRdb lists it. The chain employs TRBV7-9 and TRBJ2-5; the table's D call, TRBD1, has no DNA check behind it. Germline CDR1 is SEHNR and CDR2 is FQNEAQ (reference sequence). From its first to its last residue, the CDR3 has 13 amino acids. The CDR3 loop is CASSWRGGQALQA.

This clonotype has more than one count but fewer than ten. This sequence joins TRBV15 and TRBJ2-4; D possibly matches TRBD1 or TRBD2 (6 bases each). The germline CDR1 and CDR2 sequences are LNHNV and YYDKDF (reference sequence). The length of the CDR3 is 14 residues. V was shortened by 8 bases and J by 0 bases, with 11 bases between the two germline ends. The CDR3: CATREGGAKNIQYF. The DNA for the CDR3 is TGTGCCACCCGCGAGGGGGGAGCCAAAAACATTCAGTACTTC.

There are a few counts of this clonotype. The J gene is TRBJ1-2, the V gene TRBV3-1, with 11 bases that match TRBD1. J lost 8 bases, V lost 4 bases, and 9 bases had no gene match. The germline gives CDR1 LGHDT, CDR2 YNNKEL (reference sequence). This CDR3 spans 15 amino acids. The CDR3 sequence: CASSLRGQGATGYTF. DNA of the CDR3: TGTGCCAGCAGCCTGAGAGGACAGGGGGCGACGGGCTACACCTTC.

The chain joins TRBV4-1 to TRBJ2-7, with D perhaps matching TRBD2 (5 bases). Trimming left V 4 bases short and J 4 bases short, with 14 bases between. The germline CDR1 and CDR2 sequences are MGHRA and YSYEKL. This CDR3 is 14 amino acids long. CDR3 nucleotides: TGCGCCAGCAGCCTTAGCGCCCTCGAATACGAGCAGTACTTC. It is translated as CASSLSALEYEQYF.

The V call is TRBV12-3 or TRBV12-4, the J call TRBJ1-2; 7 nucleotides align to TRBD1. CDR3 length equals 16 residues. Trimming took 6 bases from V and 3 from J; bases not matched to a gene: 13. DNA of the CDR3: TGTGCCAGCAGATACCGACAGGGCCCGGAAGACTATGGCTACACCTTC. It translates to CASRYRQGPEDYGYTF.

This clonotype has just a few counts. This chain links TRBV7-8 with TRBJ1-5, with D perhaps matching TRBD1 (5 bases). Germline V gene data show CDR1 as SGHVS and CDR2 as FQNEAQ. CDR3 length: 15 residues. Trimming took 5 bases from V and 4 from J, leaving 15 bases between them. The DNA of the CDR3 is TGTGCCAGCAGCCCCGGCGACAGCGGTAATCAGCCCCAGCATTTT. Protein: CASSPGDSGNQPQHF.

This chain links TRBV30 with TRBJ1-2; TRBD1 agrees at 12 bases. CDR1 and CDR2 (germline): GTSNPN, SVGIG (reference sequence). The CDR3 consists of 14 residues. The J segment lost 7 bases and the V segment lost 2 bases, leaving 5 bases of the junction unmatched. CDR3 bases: TGTGCCTGGAGTAGGGGACAGGGGGCTGCTGGCTACACCTTC. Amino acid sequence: CAWSRGQGAAGYTF. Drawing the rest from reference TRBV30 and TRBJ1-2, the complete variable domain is SQTIHQWPATLVQPVGSPLSLECTVEGTSNPNLYWYRQAAGRGLQLLFYSVGIGQISSEVPQNLSASRPQDRQFILSSKKLLLSDSGFYLCAWSRGQGAAGYTFGSGTRLTVV.

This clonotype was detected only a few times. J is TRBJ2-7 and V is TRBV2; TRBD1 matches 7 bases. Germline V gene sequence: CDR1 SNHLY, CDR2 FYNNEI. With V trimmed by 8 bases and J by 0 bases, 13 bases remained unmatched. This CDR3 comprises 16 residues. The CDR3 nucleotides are TGTGCCAGCGGGTTAGAACAGGGGCGGCCCTCCTACGAGCAGTACTTC. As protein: CASGLEQGRPSYEQYF.

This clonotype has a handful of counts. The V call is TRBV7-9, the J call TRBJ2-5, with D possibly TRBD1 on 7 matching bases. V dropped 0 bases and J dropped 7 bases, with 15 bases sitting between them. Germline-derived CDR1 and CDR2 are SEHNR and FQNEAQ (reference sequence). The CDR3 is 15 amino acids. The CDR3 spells CASSLATGEGATQYF. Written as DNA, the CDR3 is TGTGCCAGCAGCTTAGCTACGGGAGAGGGGGCGACCCAGTACTTC.

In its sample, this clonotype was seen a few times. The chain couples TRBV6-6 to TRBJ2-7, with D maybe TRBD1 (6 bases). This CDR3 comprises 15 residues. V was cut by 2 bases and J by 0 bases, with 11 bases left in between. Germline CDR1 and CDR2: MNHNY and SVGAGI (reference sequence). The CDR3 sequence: CASSYDRIRSYEQYF. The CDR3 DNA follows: TGTGCCAGCAGTTACGACAGGATTCGCTCCTACGAGCAGTACTTC.

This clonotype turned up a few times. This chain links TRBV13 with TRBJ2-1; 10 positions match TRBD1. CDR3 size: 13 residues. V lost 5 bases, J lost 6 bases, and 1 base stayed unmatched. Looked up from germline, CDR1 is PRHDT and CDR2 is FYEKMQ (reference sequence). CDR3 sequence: CASSRTGGNEQFF. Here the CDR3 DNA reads TGTGCCAGCAGCAGGACAGGGGGCAATGAGCAGTTCTTC.

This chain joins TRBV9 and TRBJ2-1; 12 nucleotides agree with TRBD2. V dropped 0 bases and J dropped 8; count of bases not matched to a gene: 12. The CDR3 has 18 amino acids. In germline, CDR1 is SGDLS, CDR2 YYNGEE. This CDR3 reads CASSVGVTSGSRYHEQFF. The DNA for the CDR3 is TGTGCCAGCAGCGTAGGTGTGACTAGCGGGAGTAGGTACCATGAGCAGTTCTTC.

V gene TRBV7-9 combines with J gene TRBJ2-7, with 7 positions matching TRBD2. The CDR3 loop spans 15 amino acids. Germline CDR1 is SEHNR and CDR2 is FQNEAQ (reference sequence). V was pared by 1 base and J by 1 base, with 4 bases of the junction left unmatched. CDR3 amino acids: CASSLVTSASYEQYF. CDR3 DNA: TGTGCCAGCAGCTTAGTAACTAGCGCGTCCTACGAGCAGTACTTC.

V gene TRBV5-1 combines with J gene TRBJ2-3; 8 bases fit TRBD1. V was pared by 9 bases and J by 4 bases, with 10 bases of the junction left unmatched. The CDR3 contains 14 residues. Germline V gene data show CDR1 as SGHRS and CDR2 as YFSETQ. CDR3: CATGTGPGADTQYF. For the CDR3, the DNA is TGCGCCACCGGGACAGGCCCCGGGGCAGATACGCAGTATTTT.

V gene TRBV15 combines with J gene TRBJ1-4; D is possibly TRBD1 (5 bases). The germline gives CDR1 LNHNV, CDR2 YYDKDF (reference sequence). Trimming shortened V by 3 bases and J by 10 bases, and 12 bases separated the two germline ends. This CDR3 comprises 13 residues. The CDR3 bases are TGTGCCACCAGCAGCCGGGACGGACCAAAACTGTTTTTT. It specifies CATSSRDGPKLFF.

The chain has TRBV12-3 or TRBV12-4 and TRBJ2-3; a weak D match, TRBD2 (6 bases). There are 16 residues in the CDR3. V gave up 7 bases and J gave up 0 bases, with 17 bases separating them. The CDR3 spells CASTPGVHGSTDTQYF. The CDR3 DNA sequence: TGTGCCAGCACCCCGGGGGTTCACGGCAGCACAGATACGCAGTATTTT.

The CDR3 nucleotides are TGTGCCAGCAGCCCCCGGTCCGGGCAGGGGTCGGGAGGCTACACCTTC. It is translated as CASSPRSGQGSGGYTF. The chain is built from TRBV7-3 and TRBJ1-2; TRBD1 is a possible D gene (6 bases). Germline-derived CDR1 and CDR2 are SGHTA and FQGTGA. Trimming took off 5 bases at V and 8 bases at J, with 24 bases between the two ends. The CDR3 length is 16 residues.

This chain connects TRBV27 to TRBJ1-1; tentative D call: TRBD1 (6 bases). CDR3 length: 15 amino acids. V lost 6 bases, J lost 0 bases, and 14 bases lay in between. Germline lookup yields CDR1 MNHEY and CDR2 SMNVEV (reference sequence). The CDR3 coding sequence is TGTGCCAGCAGCCCAATTGACAGGATGAACACTGAAGCTTTCTTT. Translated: CASSPIDRMNTEAFF.

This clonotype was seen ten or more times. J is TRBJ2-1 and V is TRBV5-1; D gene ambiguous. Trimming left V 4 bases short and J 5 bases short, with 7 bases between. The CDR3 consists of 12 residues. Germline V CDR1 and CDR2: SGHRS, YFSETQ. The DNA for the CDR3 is TGCGCCAGCAGCGCCTACGACAATGAGCAGTTCTTC. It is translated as CASSAYDNEQFF.

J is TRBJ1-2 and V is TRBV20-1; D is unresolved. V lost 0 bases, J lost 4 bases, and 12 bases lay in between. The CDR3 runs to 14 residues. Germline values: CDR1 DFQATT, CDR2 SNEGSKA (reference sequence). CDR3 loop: CSARDREGFYGYTF. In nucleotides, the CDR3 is TGCAGTGCTAGAGATCGGGAGGGTTTCTATGGCTACACCTTC.

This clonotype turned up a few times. The CDR3 nucleotides read TGCGCCAGCACCCTCGCGCGACAGGGGGCATCCTACGAGCAGTACTTC. Translating gives CASTLARQGASYEQYF. J is TRBJ2-7 and V is TRBV5-1, with TRBD1 matching over 10 bases. This CDR3 region has 16 residues. V was clipped by 6 bases and J by 1 base; unmatched bases: 10. Looked up from germline, CDR1 is SGHRS and CDR2 is YFSETQ.

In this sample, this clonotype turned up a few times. The CDR3, as DNA: TGTGCCAGCAGCACCCTACTAGCGGGAGCCAACGAGCAGTACTTC. Its translation is CASSTLLAGANEQYF. The J gene is TRBJ2-7, the V gene TRBV7-6; TRBD2 agrees at 11 bases. Germline V gene data show CDR1 as SGHVS and CDR2 as FNYEAQ. Trimming at V came to 5 bases and at J to 5 bases, leaving 8 bases not matched to a gene. The CDR3 totals 15 residues. Using reference TRBV7-6 and TRBJ2-7 for the parts outside the CDR3, the full variable domain is GAGVSQSPRYKVTKRGQDVALRCDPISGHVSLYWYRQALGQGPEFLTYFNYEAQQDKSGLPNDRFSAERPEGSISTLTIQRTEQRDSAMYRCASSTLLAGANEQYFGPGTRLTVT.

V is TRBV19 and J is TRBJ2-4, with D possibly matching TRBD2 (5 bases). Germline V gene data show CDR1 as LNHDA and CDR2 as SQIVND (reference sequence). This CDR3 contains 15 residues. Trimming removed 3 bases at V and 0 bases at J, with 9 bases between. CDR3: CASSIRTQAKNIQYF. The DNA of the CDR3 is TGTGCCAGTAGTATTCGGACTCAAGCCAAAAACATTCAGTACTTC.

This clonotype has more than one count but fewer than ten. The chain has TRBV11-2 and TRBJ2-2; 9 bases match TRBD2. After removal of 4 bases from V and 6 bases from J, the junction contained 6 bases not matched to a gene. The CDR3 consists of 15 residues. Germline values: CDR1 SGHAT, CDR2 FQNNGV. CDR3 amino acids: CASSSREGGAGELFF. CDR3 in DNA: TGTGCCAGCAGCTCGCGGGAGGGCGGTGCCGGGGAGCTGTTTTTT. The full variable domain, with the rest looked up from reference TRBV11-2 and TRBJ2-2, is EAGVAQSPRYKIIEKRQSVAFWCNPISGHATLYWYQQILGQGPKLLIQFQNNGVVDDSQLPKDRFSAERLKGVDSTLKIQPAKLEDSAVYLCASSSREGGAGELFFGEGSRLTVL.

The CDR3 spells CASSPGGSDQPQHF. As DNA, the CDR3 is TGTGCCAGCAGCCCCGGGGGTTCGGATCAGCCCCAGCATTTT. This sequence joins TRBV7-9 and TRBJ1-5; maybe TRBD1 (5 bases). The CDR3 is made up of 14 amino acids. V shed 5 bases and J shed 5 bases, with 13 bases lying between them. Germline-derived CDR1 and CDR2 are SEHNR and FQNEAQ (reference sequence).

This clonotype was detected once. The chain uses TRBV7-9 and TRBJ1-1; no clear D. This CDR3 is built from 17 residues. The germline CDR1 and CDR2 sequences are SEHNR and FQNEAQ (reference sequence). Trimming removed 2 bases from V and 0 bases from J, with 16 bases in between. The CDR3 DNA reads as TGTGCCAGCAGCTTATCGAACACCTACTCCTTGAACACTGAAGCTTTCTTT. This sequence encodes CASSLSNTYSLNTEAFF.